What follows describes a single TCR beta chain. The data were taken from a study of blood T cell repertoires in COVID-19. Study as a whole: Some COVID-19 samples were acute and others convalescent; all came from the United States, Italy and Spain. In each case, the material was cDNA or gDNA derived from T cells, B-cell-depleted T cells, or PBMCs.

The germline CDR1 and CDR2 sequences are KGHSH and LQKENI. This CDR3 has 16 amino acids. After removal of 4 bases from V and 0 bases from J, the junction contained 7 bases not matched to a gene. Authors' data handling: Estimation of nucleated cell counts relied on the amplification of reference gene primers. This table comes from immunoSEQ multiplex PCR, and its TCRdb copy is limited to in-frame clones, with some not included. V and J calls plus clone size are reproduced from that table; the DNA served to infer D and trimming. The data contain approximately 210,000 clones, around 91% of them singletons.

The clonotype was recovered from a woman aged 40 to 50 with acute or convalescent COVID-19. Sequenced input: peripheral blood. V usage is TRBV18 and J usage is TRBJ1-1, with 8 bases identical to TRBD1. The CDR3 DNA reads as TGTGCCAGCTCACTCACACAGGGGGGGTTGAACACTGAAGCTTTCTTT. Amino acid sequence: CASSLTQGGLNTEAFF.